The 13 T cell receptor beta chains given below trace back to one sample, sequenced in a study of T-cell memory formation after mild COVID-19. TCRdb reprocessed the 5' RACE reads via MiXCR and lists one record per CDR3 protein. The top ten clones hold roughly 23% of a sample with about 320,000 distinct CDR3 sequences, around an eighth of them seen once. The specimen was PBMCs or a T cell subset sorted from them (not recorded which). Receptor source: a man younger than 30 who had mild COVID-19 (a few samples of this study predate the infection). Cell type and time point are not known.

This clonotype was counted only a few times. J is TRBJ2-1 and V is TRBV6-1; 12 bases are shared with TRBD1. V was pared by 8 bases and J by 6 bases, with 2 bases of the junction left unmatched. The CDR3 sequence is 13 residues long. Germline lookup yields CDR1 MNHNS and CDR2 SASEGT. The CDR3 spells CASRDRGLNEQFF. The CDR3 nucleotides are TGTGCCAGCCGGGACAGGGGGCTCAATGAGCAGTTCTTC.

This clonotype was observed a handful of times. This rearrangement joins TRBV10-3 to TRBJ2-3; D unresolved. The CDR3 length is 14 residues. The germline V and J ends were trimmed by 8 bases and 2 bases, with 14 bases remaining between them. Per germline, CDR1 ENHRY and CDR2 SYGVKD. The DNA for the CDR3 is TGTGCCATCGGCGTCCGTGGATTCACAGATACGCAGTATTTT. Its translation: CAIGVRGFTDTQYF.

This clonotype has just a few counts. J is TRBJ2-5 and V is TRBV20-1; D call uncertain. The CDR3 contains 12 residues. Germline CDR1 is DFQATT and CDR2 is SNEGSKA (reference sequence). V lost 6 bases and J lost 0, with 8 bases in between. Written as DNA, the CDR3 is TGCAGTGCCGACCGGTACCAAGAGACCCAGTACTTC. Amino acid sequence: CSADRYQETQYF.

This clonotype has a count of ten or more. V gene TRBV6-2 or TRBV6-3 combines with J gene TRBJ2-5, with D unresolved. This CDR3 has 13 amino acids. With 5 bases removed from V and 3 bases from J, the gap between germline ends came to 10 bases. Germline V lookup: CDR1 MNHEY, CDR2 SVGEGT. The CDR3 region has the DNA TGTGCCAGCAGTCCGGACGAAAAAGAGACCCAGTACTTC. It translates to CASSPDEKETQYF.

The V and J genes are TRBV4-1 and TRBJ1-3; D is perhaps TRBD1 (5 bases). The length of the CDR3 is 16 residues. Between the trimmed V and J ends, which lost 6 bases and 0 bases, there was a span of 15 bases. From germline, CDR1 is MGHRA and CDR2 YSYEKL. CDR3 DNA sequence: TGCGCCAGCAGACCGGGGGGGTTTGGCTCTGGAAACACCATATATTTT. Protein sequence: CASRPGGFGSGNTIYF.

The CDR3 here is CASSLWWGPSYEQYF. For the CDR3, the DNA is TGCGCCAGCAGCTTGTGGTGGGGGCCCTCCTACGAGCAGTACTTC. The chain links TRBV5-1 to TRBJ2-7; TRBD1 is a possible D gene (6 bases). Germline CDR1 and CDR2: SGHRS and YFSETQ. V was cut by 1 base and J by 0 bases, with 11 bases left in between. This CDR3 region has 15 residues.

This chain links TRBV25-1 with TRBJ1-4; no firm D call. CDR3 length: 13 amino acids. CDR1 is MGHDK, CDR2 SYGVNS, per germline. V lost 3 bases and J lost 8, with 10 bases in between. CDR3 protein: CASSEIHYEKLFF. The CDR3 DNA follows: TGTGCCAGCAGTGAGATTCATTACGAAAAACTGTTTTTT.

V gene TRBV9 combines with J gene TRBJ2-3, with D unclear. Trimming took 0 bases from V and 1 from J, leaving 6 bases between them. This CDR3 contains 14 residues. From germline, CDR1 is SGDLS and CDR2 YYNGEE. CDR3: CASSVGSGTDTQYF. CDR3 sequence (DNA): TGTGCCAGCAGCGTAGGGTCAGGCACAGATACGCAGTATTTT. The full variable domain, its missing parts supplied by reference TRBV9 and TRBJ2-3, is DSGVTQTPKHLITATGQRVTLRCSPRSGDLSVYWYQQSLDQGLQFLIQYYNGEERAKGNILERFSAQQFPDLHSELNLSSLELGDSALYFCASSVGSGTDTQYFGPGTRLTVL.

This clonotype was detected only a few times. V usage is TRBV29-1 and J usage is TRBJ2-1; D unclear. V was pared by 6 bases and J by 9 bases, with 12 bases between. The CDR3 consists of 11 residues. Looked up from germline, CDR1 is SQVTM and CDR2 is ANQGSEA. The CDR3 coding sequence is TGCAGCGTGGAACGGTTGGGTGAGCAGTTCTTC. It specifies CSVERLGEQFF.

CDR3 protein: CASSLALTGRDYGYTF. CDR3 bases: TGTGCCAGCAGCTTAGCCCTGACAGGGCGGGACTATGGCTACACCTTC. The gene calls are TRBV7-2 and TRBJ1-2; TRBD1 aligns across 7 bases. Germline CDR1 SGHTA, CDR2 FQGNSA. The CDR3 sequence is 16 residues long. Losses at the gene ends were 0 bases for V and 3 bases for J; bases not matched to a gene: 7.

The rearrangement joins TRBV25-1 to TRBJ2-5; D gene unclear. Germline V gene data show CDR1 as MGHDK and CDR2 as SYGVNS. The CDR3 sequence is 11 residues long. V lost 4 bases and J 5 bases, leaving 5 bases between the germline ends. CDR3 protein: CASSALETQYF. As DNA, the CDR3 is TGTGCCAGCAGTGCACTTGAGACCCAGTACTTC.

The chain links TRBV9 to TRBJ1-4, with D unresolved. The CDR3 spans 12 residues. Trimming left V 4 bases short and J 8 bases short, with 9 bases between. The germline V gene has CDR1 SGDLS and CDR2 YYNGEE. CDR3 residues: CASSRPSEKLFF. The CDR3 bases are TGTGCCAGCAGCCGGCCTTCGGAAAAACTGTTTTTT.

The chain joins TRBV28 to TRBJ1-4; 7 nucleotides line up with TRBD1. The junction had 1 base not matched to a gene; V was cut back by 8 bases and J by 1 base. Per germline, CDR1 MDHEN and CDR2 SYDVKM. The CDR3 totals 13 residues. The CDR3 is CASHRGTNEKLFF. The CDR3 coding sequence is TGTGCCAGCCACAGGGGAACTAATGAAAAACTGTTTTTT.